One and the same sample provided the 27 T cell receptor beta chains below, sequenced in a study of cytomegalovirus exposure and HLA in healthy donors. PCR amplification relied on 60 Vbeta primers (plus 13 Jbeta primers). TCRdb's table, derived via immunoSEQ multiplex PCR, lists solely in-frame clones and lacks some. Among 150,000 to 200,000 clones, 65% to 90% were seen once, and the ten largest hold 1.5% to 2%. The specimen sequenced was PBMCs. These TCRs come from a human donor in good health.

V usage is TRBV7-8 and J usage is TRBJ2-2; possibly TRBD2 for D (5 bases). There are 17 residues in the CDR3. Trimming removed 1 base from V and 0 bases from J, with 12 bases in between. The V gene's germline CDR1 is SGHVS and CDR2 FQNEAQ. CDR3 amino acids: CASSLVFSGSNTGELFF. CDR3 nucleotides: TGTGCCAGCAGCTTAGTGTTCTCGGGGTCGAACACCGGGGAGCTGTTTTTT.

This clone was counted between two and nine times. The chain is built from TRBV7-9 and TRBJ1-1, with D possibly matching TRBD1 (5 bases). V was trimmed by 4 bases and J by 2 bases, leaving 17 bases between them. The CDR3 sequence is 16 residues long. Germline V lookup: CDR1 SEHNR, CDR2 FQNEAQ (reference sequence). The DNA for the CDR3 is TGTGCCAGCAGCTCGCCTTTCGACAGCCCAAACACTGAAGCTTTCTTT. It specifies CASSSPFDSPNTEAFF.

CDR3 nucleotide sequence: TGTGCCAGGGAGGACAGGATGAACACTGAAGCTTTCTTT. This gives the protein CAREDRMNTEAFF. The chain has TRBV7-8 and TRBJ1-1; 7 bases map to TRBD1. With V trimmed by 9 bases and J by 0 bases, 4 bases remained unmatched. This CDR3 comprises 13 residues. The germline gives CDR1 SGHVS, CDR2 FQNEAQ.

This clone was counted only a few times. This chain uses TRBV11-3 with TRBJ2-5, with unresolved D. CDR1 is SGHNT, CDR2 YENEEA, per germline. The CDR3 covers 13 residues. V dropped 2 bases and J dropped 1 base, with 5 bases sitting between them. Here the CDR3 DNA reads TGTGCCAGCAGCTTAAACAGCCAAGAGACCCAGTACTTC. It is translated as CASSLNSQETQYF.

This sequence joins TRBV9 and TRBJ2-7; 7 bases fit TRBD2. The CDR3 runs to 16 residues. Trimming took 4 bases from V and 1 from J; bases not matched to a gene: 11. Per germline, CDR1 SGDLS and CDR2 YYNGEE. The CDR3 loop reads CASSPLGLMPSYEQYF. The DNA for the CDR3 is TGTGCCAGCAGCCCCCTGGGACTAATGCCATCCTACGAGCAGTACTTC.

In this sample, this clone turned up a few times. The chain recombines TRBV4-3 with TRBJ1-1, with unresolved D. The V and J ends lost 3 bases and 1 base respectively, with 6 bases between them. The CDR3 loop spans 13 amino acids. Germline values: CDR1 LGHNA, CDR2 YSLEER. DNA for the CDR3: TGCGCCAGCAGCCAGTGGCAGAACACTGAAGCTTTCTTT. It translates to CASSQWQNTEAFF.

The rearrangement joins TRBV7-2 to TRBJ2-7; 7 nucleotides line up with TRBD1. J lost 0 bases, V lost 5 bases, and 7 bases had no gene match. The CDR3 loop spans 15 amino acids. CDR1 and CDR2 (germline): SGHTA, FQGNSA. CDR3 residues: CASSEDRVSSYEQYF. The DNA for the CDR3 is TGTGCCAGCAGCGAAGACAGGGTCAGCTCCTACGAGCAGTACTTC.

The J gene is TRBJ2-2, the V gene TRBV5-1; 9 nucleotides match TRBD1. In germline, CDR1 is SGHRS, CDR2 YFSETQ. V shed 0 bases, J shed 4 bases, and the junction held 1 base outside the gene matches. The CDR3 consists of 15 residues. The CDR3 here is CASSLDRGRTGELFF. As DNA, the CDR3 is TGCGCCAGCAGCTTGGACAGGGGGCGCACCGGGGAGCTGTTTTTT.

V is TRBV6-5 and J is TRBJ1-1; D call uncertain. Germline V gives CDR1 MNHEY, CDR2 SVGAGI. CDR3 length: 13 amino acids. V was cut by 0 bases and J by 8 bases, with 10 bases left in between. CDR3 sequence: CASSYSLQSEAFF. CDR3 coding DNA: TGTGCCAGCAGTTACTCTTTACAGTCAGAAGCTTTCTTT.

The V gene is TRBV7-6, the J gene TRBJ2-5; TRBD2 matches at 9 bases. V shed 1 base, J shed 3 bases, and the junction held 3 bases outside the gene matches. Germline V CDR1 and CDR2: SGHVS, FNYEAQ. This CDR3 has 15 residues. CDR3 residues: CASSLGLAGKETQYF. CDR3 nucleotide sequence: TGTGCCAGCAGCTTAGGGCTAGCGGGGAAAGAGACCCAGTACTTC.

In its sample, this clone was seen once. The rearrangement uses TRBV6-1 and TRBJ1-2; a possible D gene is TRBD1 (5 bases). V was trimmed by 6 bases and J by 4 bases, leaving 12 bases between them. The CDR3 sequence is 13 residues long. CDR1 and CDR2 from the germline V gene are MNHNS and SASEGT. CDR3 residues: CASRPTGGYGYTF. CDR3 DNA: TGTGCCAGCAGACCCACGGGGGGCTATGGCTACACCTTC.

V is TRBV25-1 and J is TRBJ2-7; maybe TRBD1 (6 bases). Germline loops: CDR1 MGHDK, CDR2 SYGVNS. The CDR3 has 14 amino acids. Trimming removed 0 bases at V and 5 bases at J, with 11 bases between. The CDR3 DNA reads TGTGCCAGCAGTGAATATAACAGGGACCACGAGCAGTACTTC. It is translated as CASSEYNRDHEQYF.

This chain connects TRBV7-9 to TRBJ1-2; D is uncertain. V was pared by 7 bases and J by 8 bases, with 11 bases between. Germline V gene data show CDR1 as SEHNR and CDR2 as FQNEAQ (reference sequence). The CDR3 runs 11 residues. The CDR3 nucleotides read TGTGCCAGCACCCTGGAGGGCGGCTACACCTTC. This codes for CASTLEGGYTF. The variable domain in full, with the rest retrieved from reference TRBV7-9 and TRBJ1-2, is DTGVSQNPRHKITKRGQNVTFRCDPISEHNRLYWYRQTLGQGPEFLTYFQNEAQLEKSRLLSDRFSAERPKGSFSTLEIQRTEQGDSAMYLCASTLEGGYTFGSGTRLTVV.

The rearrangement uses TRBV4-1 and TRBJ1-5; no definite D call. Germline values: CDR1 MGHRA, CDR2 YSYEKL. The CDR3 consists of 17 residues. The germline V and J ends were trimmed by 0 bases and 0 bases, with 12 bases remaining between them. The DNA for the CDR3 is TGCGCCAGCAGCCAAGAACCTCCGGAGAATAGCAATCAGCCCCAGCATTTT. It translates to CASSQEPPENSNQPQHF.

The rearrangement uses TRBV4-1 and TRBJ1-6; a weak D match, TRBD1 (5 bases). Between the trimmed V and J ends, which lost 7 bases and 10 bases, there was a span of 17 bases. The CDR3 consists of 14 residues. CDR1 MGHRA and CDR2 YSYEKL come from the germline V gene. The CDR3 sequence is CASTSGPAGSPLHF. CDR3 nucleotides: TGCGCCAGCACGTCGGGGCCGGCGGGGTCACCCCTCCACTTT.

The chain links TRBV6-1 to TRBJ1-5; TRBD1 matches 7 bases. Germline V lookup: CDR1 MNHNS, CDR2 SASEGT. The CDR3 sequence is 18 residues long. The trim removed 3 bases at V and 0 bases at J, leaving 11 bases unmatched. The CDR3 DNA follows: TGTGCCAGCAGTGACAATAGACAGGGAATATATAGCAATCAGCCCCAGCATTTT. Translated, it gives CASSDNRQGIYSNQPQHF.

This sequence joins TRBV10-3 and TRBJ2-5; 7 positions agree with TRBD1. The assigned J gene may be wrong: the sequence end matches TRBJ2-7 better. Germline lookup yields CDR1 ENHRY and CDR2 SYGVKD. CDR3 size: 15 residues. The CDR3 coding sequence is TGTGCCATCAGTGACAACCGACAGGGTGTCTACGAGCAGTACTTC. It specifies CAISDNRQGVYEQYF.

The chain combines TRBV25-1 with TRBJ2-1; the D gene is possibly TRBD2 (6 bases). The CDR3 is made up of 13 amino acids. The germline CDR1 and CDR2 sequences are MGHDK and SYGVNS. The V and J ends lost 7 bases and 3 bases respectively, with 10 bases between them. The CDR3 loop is CASIGAGYNEQFF. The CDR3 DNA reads TGTGCCAGCATAGGAGCGGGCTACAATGAGCAGTTCTTC. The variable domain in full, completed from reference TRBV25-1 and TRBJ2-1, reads EADIYQTPRYLVIGTGKKITLECSQTMGHDKMYWYQQDPGMELHLIHYSYGVNSTEKGDLSSESTVSRIRTEHFPLTLESARPSHTSQYLCASIGAGYNEQFFGPGTRLTVL.

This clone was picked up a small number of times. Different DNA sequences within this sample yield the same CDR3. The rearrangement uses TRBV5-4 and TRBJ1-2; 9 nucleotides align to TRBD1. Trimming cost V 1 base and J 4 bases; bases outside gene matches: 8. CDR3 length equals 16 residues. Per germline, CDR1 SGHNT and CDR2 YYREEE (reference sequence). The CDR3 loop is CASSLPPDRGPYGYTF. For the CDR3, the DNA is TGTGCCAGCAGCTTGCCCCCGGACAGGGGACCCTATGGCTACACCTTC.

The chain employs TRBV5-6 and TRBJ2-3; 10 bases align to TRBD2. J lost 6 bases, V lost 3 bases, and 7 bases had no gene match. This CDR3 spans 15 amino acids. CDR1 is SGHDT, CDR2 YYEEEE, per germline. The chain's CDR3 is CASSWPGTSDDTQYF. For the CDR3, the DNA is TGTGCCAGCAGCTGGCCCGGGACTAGCGACGATACGCAGTATTTT.

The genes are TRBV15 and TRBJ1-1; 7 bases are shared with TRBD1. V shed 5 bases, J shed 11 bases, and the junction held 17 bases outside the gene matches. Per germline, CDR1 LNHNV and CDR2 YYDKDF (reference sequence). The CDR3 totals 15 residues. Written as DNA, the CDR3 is TGTGCCACCAGCGGACCAGACAGGGCTTCGTGGGTGGCTTTCTTT. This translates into CATSGPDRASWVAFF.

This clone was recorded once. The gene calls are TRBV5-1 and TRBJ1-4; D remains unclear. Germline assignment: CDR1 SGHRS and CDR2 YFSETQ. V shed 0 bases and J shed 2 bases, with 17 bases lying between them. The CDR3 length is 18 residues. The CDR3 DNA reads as TGCGCCAGCAGCTTGGCCGGCAGGCCCATCGCGACTAATGAAAAACTGTTTTTT. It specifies CASSLAGRPIATNEKLFF.

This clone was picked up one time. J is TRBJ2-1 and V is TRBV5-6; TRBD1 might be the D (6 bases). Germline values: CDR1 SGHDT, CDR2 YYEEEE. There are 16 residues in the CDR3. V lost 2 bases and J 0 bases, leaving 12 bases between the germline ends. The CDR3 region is CASSLDRFSSYNEQFF. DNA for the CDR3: TGTGCCAGCAGCTTAGACAGGTTCTCCTCCTACAATGAGCAGTTCTTC.

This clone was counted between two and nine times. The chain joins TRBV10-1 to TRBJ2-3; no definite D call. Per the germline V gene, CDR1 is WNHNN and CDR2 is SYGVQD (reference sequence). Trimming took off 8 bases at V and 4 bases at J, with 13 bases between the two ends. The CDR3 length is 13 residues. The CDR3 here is CASGSSSPDTQYF. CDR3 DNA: TGCGCCAGCGGTAGCAGTTCACCAGATACGCAGTATTTT.

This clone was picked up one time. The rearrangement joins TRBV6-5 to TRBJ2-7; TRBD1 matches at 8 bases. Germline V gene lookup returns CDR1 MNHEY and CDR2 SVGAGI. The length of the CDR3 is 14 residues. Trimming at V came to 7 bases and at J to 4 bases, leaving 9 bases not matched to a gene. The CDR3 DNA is TGTGCCAGCACCCCCCGGACAGGGCCATACGAGCAGTACTTC. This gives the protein CASTPRTGPYEQYF.

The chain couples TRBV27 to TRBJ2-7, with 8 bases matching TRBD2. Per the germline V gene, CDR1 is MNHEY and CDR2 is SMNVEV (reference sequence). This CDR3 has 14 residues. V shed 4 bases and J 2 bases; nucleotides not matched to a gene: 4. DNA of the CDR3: TGTGCCAGCAGTTCGGGGGGGGTTCCCTACGAGCAGTACTTC. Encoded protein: CASSSGGVPYEQYF.

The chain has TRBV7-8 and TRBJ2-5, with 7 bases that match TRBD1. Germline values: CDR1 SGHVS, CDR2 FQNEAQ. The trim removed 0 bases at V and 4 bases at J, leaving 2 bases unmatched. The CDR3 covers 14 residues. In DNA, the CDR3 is TGTGCCAGCAGCTTAGCTCCAGGGGGAGAGACCCAGTACTTC. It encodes CASSLAPGGETQYF.